These 15 T cell receptor beta chains originate from one sample sequenced in a study of Graves' ophthalmopathy and Graves' hyperthyroidism. From RNA, the CDR3 regions of TCR beta chains were amplified and sequenced. A first-round RT-PCR used HTBI primers, followed by a second-round multiplex PCR. A single record per CDR3 protein comes from TCRdb applying MiXCR to the multiplex PCR reads. The table records 560,000 or so distinct CDR3 sequences, under 40% of them present only once. Material: peripheral blood or thyroid tissue (not recorded which). Receptors were obtained from an adult man with Graves' hyperthyroidism.

The rearrangement uses TRBV9 and TRBJ2-3; 12 bases line up with TRBD2. There are 16 residues in the CDR3. The V and J ends lost 4 bases and 3 bases, in that order; junction bases with no gene match: 6. Germline V lookup: CDR1 SGDLS, CDR2 YYNGEE. As DNA, the CDR3 is TGTGCCAGCAGCCTTCGGACTAGCGGGAAGACAGATACGCAGTATTTT. Protein: CASSLRTSGKTDTQYF.

This clonotype was recorded many times. The rearrangement uses TRBV7-8 and TRBJ2-2; D call uncertain. Trimming removed 0 bases from V and 9 bases from J, with 17 bases in between. Per the germline V gene, CDR1 is SGHVS and CDR2 is FQNEAQ. The length of the CDR3 is 16 residues. CDR3 nucleotides: TGTGCCAGCAGCTTAGCGCGGTCTAGTGCGTCCCGGGAGCTGTTTTTT. This codes for CASSLARSSASRELFF.

The CDR3 region has the DNA TGTGCCAGTAGTTGGACAGCCTTGAACACTGAAGCTTTCTTT. Translating it yields CASSWTALNTEAFF. The chain combines TRBV19 with TRBJ1-1; maybe TRBD1 (6 bases). The V gene's germline CDR1 is LNHDA and CDR2 SQIVND (reference sequence). The CDR3 has 14 amino acids. V was clipped by 5 bases and J by 0 bases, with 10 bases between them.

In its sample, this clonotype was seen once. The chain is built from TRBV6-4 and TRBJ1-5; D gene unclear. The germline V and J ends were trimmed by 2 bases and 5 bases, with 7 bases remaining between them. Germline lookup yields CDR1 MRHNA and CDR2 SNTAGT. There are 13 residues in the CDR3. As DNA, the CDR3 is TGTGCCAGCAGTGACAGGAATGATCAGCCCCAGCATTTT. Its protein is CASSDRNDQPQHF.

The chain uses TRBV20-1 and TRBJ2-7, with 8 bases lining up with TRBD1. This CDR3 has 12 amino acids. In germline, CDR1 is DFQATT, CDR2 SNEGSKA (reference sequence). V was pared by 6 bases and J by 6 bases, with 7 bases of the junction left unmatched. The CDR3 is CSAWRTGLEQYF. CDR3 sequence (DNA): TGCAGTGCCTGGCGGACAGGGCTCGAGCAGTACTTC.

This clonotype came up many times. V and J are TRBV5-6 and TRBJ1-1; D is uncertain. Germline V gene data show CDR1 as SGHDT and CDR2 as YYEEEE. With 0 bases removed from V and 9 bases from J, the gap between germline ends came to 9 bases. CDR3 length: 12 residues. CDR3 DNA sequence: TGTGCCAGCAGCTTGGCCAGTTCTCAAGCTTTCTTT. Translated, it gives CASSLASSQAFF. Full variable domain (missing parts from reference TRBV5-6 and TRBJ1-1): DAGVTQSPTHLIKTRGQQVTLRCSPKSGHDTVSWYQQALGQGPQFIFQYYEEEERQRGNFPDRFSGHQFPNYSSELNVNALLLGDSALYLCASSLASSQAFFGQGTRLTVV.

The gene calls are TRBV2 and TRBJ2-7; TRBD1 matches at 9 bases. The end of the DNA aligns better with TRBJ2-1, so the J call may be wrong. CDR1 and CDR2 (germline): SNHLY, FYNNEI. The length of the CDR3 is 15 residues. CDR3 coding DNA: TGTGCCAGCAGAGCGGACAGGGGAGCCTACAATGAGCAGTTCTTC. Residues: CASRADRGAYNEQFF.

The rearrangement links TRBV2 to TRBJ2-7; TRBD2 matches at 15 bases. Germline-derived CDR1 and CDR2 are SNHLY and FYNNEI. The CDR3 consists of 14 residues. The CDR3 region is CARGTSGRTDEQYF. The CDR3 nucleotides are TGTGCTAGAGGGACTAGCGGGAGGACGGACGAGCAGTACTTC. Filled out from reference TRBV2 and TRBJ2-7, the complete variable domain reads EPEVTQTPSHQVTQMGQEVILRCVPISNHLYFYWYRQILGQKVEFLVSFYNNEISEKSEIFDDQFSVERPDGSNFTLKIRSTKLEDSAMYFCARGTSGRTDEQYFGPGTRLTVT.

In its sample, this clonotype was seen a few times. The chain uses TRBV29-1 and TRBJ2-3; D is unresolved. The CDR3 totals 13 residues. The V end was cut by 4 bases, the J end by 3 bases, with 11 bases between. The germline V gene encodes CDR1 SQVTM and CDR2 ANQGSEA. CDR3 in DNA: TGCAGCGTTGGAGGCAGCATGACAGATACGCAGTATTTT. Translation: CSVGGSMTDTQYF.

Worth noting for this clonotype: A clone one base away is much larger, so this may be a read error. The V gene is TRBV5-4, the J gene TRBJ1-2, with 7 bases identical to TRBD1. Looked up from germline, CDR1 is SGHNT and CDR2 is YYREEE (reference sequence). The CDR3 consists of 15 residues. The V and J ends lost 4 bases and 4 bases, in that order; junction bases with no gene match: 10. CDR3 bases: TGTGCCAGCAGCCCGGAGACAGGGATACCCTATGGCTACACCTTC. Residues: CASSPETGIPYGYTF. The complete variable domain, with remaining parts taken from reference TRBV5-4 and TRBJ1-2, reads ETGVTQSPTHLIKTRGQQVTLRCSSQSGHNTVSWYQQALGQGPQFIFQYYREEENGRGNFPPRFSGLQFPNYSSELNVNALELDDSALYLCASSPETGIPYGYTFGSGTRLTVV.

The chain uses TRBV29-1 and TRBJ1-5; no clear D gene. CDR1 and CDR2 from the germline V gene are SQVTM and ANQGSEA. This CDR3 spans 13 amino acids. Trimming left V 3 bases short and J 2 bases short, with 8 bases between. Written as DNA, the CDR3 is TGCAGCGTTGATAAGGGCGGCAATCAGCCCCAGCATTTT. Amino acid sequence: CSVDKGGNQPQHF.

Many counts were recorded for this clonotype. The chain couples TRBV2 to TRBJ2-7; TRBD2 matches at 11 bases. The CDR3 totals 14 residues. Germline values: CDR1 SNHLY, CDR2 FYNNEI. J lost 3 bases, V lost 6 bases, and 4 bases had no gene match. The CDR3 DNA sequence: TGTGCCAGCAGGACTAGCGGGATGATCTACGAGCAGTACTTC. It specifies CASRTSGMIYEQYF.

The chain joins TRBV25-1 to TRBJ1-2; TRBD1 matches 11 bases. The CDR3 contains 14 residues. The germline CDR1 and CDR2 sequences are MGHDK and SYGVNS. V gave up 8 bases and J gave up 5 bases; unmatched junction bases: 7. The chain's CDR3 is CASWGQGVGYGYTF. CDR3 coding DNA: TGTGCCAGCTGGGGACAGGGGGTCGGGTATGGCTACACCTTC.

This clonotype showed up many times. The CDR3 protein is CSASTGVQYGYTF. The CDR3 region has the DNA TGCAGTGCTAGCACAGGGGTGCAATATGGCTACACCTTC. The rearrangement uses TRBV20-1 and TRBJ1-2; 7 nucleotides agree with TRBD1. The CDR3 covers 13 residues. V shed 3 bases, J shed 5 bases, and the junction held 6 bases outside the gene matches. CDR1 is DFQATT, CDR2 SNEGSKA, per germline (reference sequence).

This clonotype was counted many times. This chain uses TRBV7-9 with TRBJ1-5, with no clear D. Germline V CDR1 and CDR2: SEHNR, FQNEAQ (reference sequence). V lost 1 base and J lost 5, with 6 bases in between. The CDR3 is 13 residues long. CDR3 coding DNA: TGTGCCAGCAGCTTAGACATCGATCAGCCCCAGCATTTT. Translation gives CASSLDIDQPQHF.